The present TCR beta chain was sequenced within a study of cytomegalovirus exposure and HLA in healthy donors. The PCR ran on 60 Vbeta and 13 Jbeta primers. Measured with immunoSEQ multiplex PCR; TCRdb has only the in-frame clones, and not every one. The data show about 110,000 clones, with 70% seen just once and roughly a tenth held by the top ten. Study results and limitations: In an earlier analysis, most TCR beta V segments were productive about 87% or about 30% of the time. In a later analysis, approximately 15,000 TCR beta sequences were associated with HLA alleles at 0.05 false discovery rate. Later on, an analysis showed TCR association rates differing by HLA locus, with DRB1 the most and HLA-C the fewest.

On this clone: Antigen specificity is unknown.

Each donor was healthy, and each was a bone marrow donor. Sequencing used PBMCs. The origin of this receptor is a man aged 40-49 years in good health and CMV-seropositive.

The CDR3 DNA is TGTGCCAGTAGAAGGACAGGAAGCACTAAGAACACTGAAGCTTTCTTT. Translation: CASRRTGSTKNTEAFF. The chain joins TRBV19 to TRBJ1-1, with TRBD1 matching 7 bases. The germline CDR1 and CDR2 sequences are LNHDA and SQIVND (reference sequence). This CDR3 comprises 16 residues. After removal of 6 bases from V and 1 base from J, the junction contained 11 bases not matched to a gene.